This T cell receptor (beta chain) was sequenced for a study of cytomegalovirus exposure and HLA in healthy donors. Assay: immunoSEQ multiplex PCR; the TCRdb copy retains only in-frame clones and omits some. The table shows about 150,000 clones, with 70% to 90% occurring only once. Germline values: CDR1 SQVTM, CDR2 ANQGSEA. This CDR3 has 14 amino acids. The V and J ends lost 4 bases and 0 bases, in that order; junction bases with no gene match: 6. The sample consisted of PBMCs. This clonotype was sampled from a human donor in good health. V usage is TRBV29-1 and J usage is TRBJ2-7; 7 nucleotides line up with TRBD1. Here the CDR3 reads CSVGGQVSSYEQYF. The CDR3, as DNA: TGCAGCGTTGGCGGACAGGTTAGCTCCTACGAGCAGTACTTC.